These T cell receptor beta chains were read from a single sample in a study of shared clonotypes between healthy human individuals. The assay was immunoSEQ multiplex PCR, and TCRdb's table has in-frame clones only and misses some. The data contain 1,100,000 or so clones, 78% of them singletons. The sequencing sample was made of memory CD4+ T cells from PBMCs. The receptors were gathered from a man between 18 and 29 years old in good health. Some clones in this sample may be carry-over from other donors' samples. Both conserved end residues are part of each CDR3. A D gene is named only where the DNA matches it firmly. Rows may omit the clone size; those that give it use once, few, many or a size class.

once	TRBV28	13	TRBJ2-7	.	TGTGCCAGCCGCCGGGCCGTGACCTACGAGCAGTACTTC	CASRRAVTYEQYF
once	TRBV7-8	16	TRBJ1-5	.	TGTGCCAGCAGCTTAGCCGCATTGGGGGGGAATCAGCCCCAGCATTTT	CASSLAALGGNQPQHF
.	TRBV5-1	17	TRBJ2-3	TRBD2	TGCGCCAGCAGCTTGGGGACCGGGACTAGCACGGATTCGACGCAGTATTTT	CASSLGTGTSTDSTQYF
.	TRBV28	13	TRBJ2-7	.	TGTGCCAGCAGTGTCGGGTCTCCCCAGGGGCAGTACTTC	CASSVGSPQGQYF
.	TRBV27	21	TRBJ2-1	TRBD2	TGTGCCAGCAGTTTATCGGGACTAGCGGGAGGCCGACGGGGCTCCTACAATGAGCAGTTCTTC	CASSLSGLAGGRRGSYNEQFF
.	TRBV7-2	16	TRBJ1-5	.	TGTGCCAGCAGCTCGTTGCAGACGGTGGGGGATCAGCCCCAGCATTTT	CASSSLQTVGDQPQHF
once	TRBV11-2	12	TRBJ2-1	.	TGTGCCAGCAGCTTAAGAGGGGATGAGCAGTTCTTC	CASSLRGDEQFF
.	TRBV27	13	TRBJ1-4	.	TGTGCCAGCAGCCTCAGGCGTAATGAAAAACTGTTTTTT	CASSLRRNEKLFF
.	TRBV6-6	11	TRBJ2-1	.	TGTGCCAGCAGTCCGGGGGATGAGCAGTTCTTC	CASSPGDEQFF
.	TRBV2	15	TRBJ2-3	TRBD2	TGTGCCAGCAGTGGGACTAGCGGGAGAGCGGATACGCAGTATTTT	CASSGTSGRADTQYF
.	TRBV5-6	12	TRBJ2-7	.	TGTGCCAGCAGCAGGACTGGCGTTGAGCAGTACTTC	CASSRTGVEQYF
.	TRBV29-1	12	TRBJ2-7	.	TGCAGCGTTGGACAGTTCGCATACGAGCAGTACTTC	CSVGQFAYEQYF
.	TRBV28	14	TRBJ2-3	.	TGTGCCAGCAGCCGAGGAGGAAACACAGATACGCAGTATTTT	CASSRGGNTDTQYF
.	TRBV7-9	13	TRBJ2-2	.	TGTGCCAGCGGGGATCTTAGGGGCGGGGAGCTGTTTTTT	CASGDLRGGELFF
few	TRBV7-9	13	TRBJ1-1	TRBD1	TGTGCCAGCAGCTCCCCCGACAGGGGTAAAGCTTTCTTT	CASSSPDRGKAFF
.	TRBV5-1	15	TRBJ2-7	TRBD2	TGCGCCAGCAGCTTGGATTCGGGCGGGAGAAGCGAGCAGTACTTC	CASSLDSGGRSEQYF
.	TRBV5-1	16	TRBJ2-1	.	TGCGCCAGCAGGAATGGGGGACCCCGGGCGGGCAATGAGCAGTTCTTC	CASRNGGPRAGNEQFF
.	TRBV14	14	TRBJ2-7	.	TGTGCCAGCAGCCAAGAACTCAGCTCCTACGAGCAGTACTTC	CASSQELSSYEQYF
.	TRBV19	14	TRBJ2-5	TRBD2	TGTGCCAGTAGTATATGGGGGGGCCAAGAGACCCAGTACTTC	CASSIWGGQETQYF
.	TRBV7-9	17	TRBJ2-7	TRBD1	TGTGCCAGCAGCCCACGGGACAGGGGTCCGTTCCCATCCGAGCAGTACTTC	CASSPRDRGPFPSEQYF
.	TRBV5-6	15	TRBJ2-7	.	TGTGCCAGCAGCTTCTTTGGTGGGGGCACCTACGAGCAGTACTTC	CASSFFGGGTYEQYF
.	TRBV10-3	13	TRBJ2-7	.	TGTGCCATCAGTGTCAGGGGGGGGGACGAGCAGTACTTC	CAISVRGGDEQYF
.	TRBV6-4	17	TRBJ2-5	TRBD2	TGTGCCAGCAGCGCCCGCCGGAGGACTAGCGACCAAGAGACCCAGTACTTC	CASSARRRTSDQETQYF
.	TRBV18	14	TRBJ2-3	TRBD1	TGTGCCAGCTCACGAGGGGGCCGCACAGATACGCAGTATTTT	CASSRGGRTDTQYF
many	TRBV6-5	16	TRBJ2-7	TRBD2	TGTGCCAGCAGTTCGCGGACTAGCGGGAGGATCTACGAGCAGTACTTC	CASSSRTSGRIYEQYF
.	TRBV18	14	TRBJ1-1	.	TGTGCCAGCTCACCCGCAGGAAAGAACACTGAAGCTTTCTTT	CASSPAGKNTEAFF
few	TRBV7-2	12	TRBJ2-1	.	TGTGCCAGCAGCCTGGGACTTACCGCTGGGTTCTTC	CASSLGLTAGFF
.	TRBV28	12	TRBJ2-7	.	TGTGCCAGCAGTTTATCCGAAGGCCAGCAGTACTTC	CASSLSEGQQYF
.	TRBV7-8	15	TRBJ1-1	.	TGTGCCAGCAGCTCCACTCCTGCAGTTGCCTCTGGAGCTTTCTTT	CASSSTPAVASGAFF
.	TRBV7-3	15	TRBJ2-1	TRBD1	TGTGCCAGCAGCCTACTGGGACAGGGCTACAATGAGCAGTTCTTC	CASSLLGQGYNEQFF
.	TRBV11-2	16	TRBJ2-1	TRBD2	TGTGCCAGCAGCTTAGGTACTAGCGGGAACTACAATGAGCAGTTCTTC	CASSLGTSGNYNEQFF
.	TRBV27	15	TRBJ1-1	.	TGTGCCAGCAGTCCCCTTGGCGGGGGGAACACTGAAGCTTTCTTT	CASSPLGGGNTEAFF
once	TRBV2	16	TRBJ1-3	.	TGTGCCAGCAGTGAAGCGAGTCAGGGCTCTGGAAACACCATATATTTT	CASSEASQGSGNTIYF
.	TRBV11-2	14	TRBJ2-1	TRBD1	TGTGCCACCAGCCGGGACAGGGGTTTCTATGAGCAGTTCTTC	CATSRDRGFYEQFF
once	TRBV25-1	12	TRBJ1-4	.	TGTGCCAGCGGGCTACTTAATGAAAAACTGTTTTTT	CASGLLNEKLFF
.	TRBV7-2	16	TRBJ1-3	.	TGTGCCAGCAGCTTAGCGCAGGCGAGCTCTGGAAACACCATATATTTT	CASSLAQASSGNTIYF
.	TRBV29-1	14	TRBJ1-1	TRBD1	TGCAGCGTTGTGGGGGGACAGGGGGCTTCTGAAGCTTTCTTT	CSVVGGQGASEAFF
once	TRBV15	17	TRBJ2-1	.	TGTGCCACCAGCAGGGACTCCGGGACTCAAGGGGGCAATGAGCAGTTCTTC	CATSRDSGTQGGNEQFF
once	TRBV30	12	TRBJ2-7	.	TGTGCCTGGAAAGGGGGGCTGGGCGAGCAGTACTTC	CAWKGGLGEQYF
.	TRBV30	18	TRBJ2-2	TRBD1	TGTGCCTGGAGTAGAGACAGGGGCCCGACTTTCTCCACCGGGGAGCTGTTTTTT	CAWSRDRGPTFSTGELFF
.	TRBV5-1	16	TRBJ2-6	.	TGCGCCAGCAGCTTGGACAGGAACTCTGGGGCCAACGTCCTGACTTTC	CASSLDRNSGANVLTF
.	TRBV7-9	17	TRBJ2-7	TRBD2	TGTGCCAGCAGCCGTCTCGTCGGGGCGGGAGCAACCTACGAGCAGTACTTC	CASSRLVGAGATYEQYF
.	TRBV5-1	17	TRBJ2-6	TRBD1	TGCGCCAGCAGCTCGACAGGGATCAACTCTGGGGCCAACGTCCTGACTTTC	CASSSTGINSGANVLTF
.	TRBV5-4	14	TRBJ2-1	TRBD1	TGTGCCAGCAGCAAGGGACAGGGTGTCGATGAGCAGTTCTTC	CASSKGQGVDEQFF
.	TRBV11-1	12	TRBJ1-1	.	TGTGCCAGCAGCTGGAGGGGCACTGAAGCTTTCTTT	CASSWRGTEAFF
few	TRBV4-1	15	TRBJ1-1	.	TGCGCCAGCAGCCAAGATCCATCCCCGAACACTGAAGCTTTCTTT	CASSQDPSPNTEAFF
few	TRBV7-2	15	TRBJ2-5	TRBD2	TGTGCCAGCAGCACAGCAGCGGGAGAACAAGAGACCCAGTACTTC	CASSTAAGEQETQYF